What follows is one T cell receptor beta chain and its context. The source of the sample is a study of blood T cell repertoires in COVID-19. The wider study: The cDNA or gDNA used as material had been derived from T cells, B-cell-depleted T cells, or PBMCs.

In germline, CDR1 is KGHSH, CDR2 LQKENI. V dropped 6 bases and J dropped 3 bases, with 14 bases sitting between them. This CDR3 spans 14 amino acids. Original analysis: Nucleated cell counts were estimated from reference gene primer amplification. Sequenced by immunoSEQ multiplex PCR; TCRdb stores in-frame clones only, minus some. The V and J calls and clone size are taken from that table; D and trimming were inferred from the DNA. The sample holds approximately 89,000 clones, roughly 80% seen once. The genes are TRBV18 and TRBJ1-2, with a weak D call TRBD1 (5 bases). Sequenced sample: peripheral blood. The sequence was collected from a human donor in a cohort sampled during active COVID-19. The CDR3 loop is CASSHQGRDYGYTF. Written as DNA, the CDR3 is TGTGCCAGCTCGCACCAGGGCAGGGACTATGGCTACACCTTC.